This T cell receptor (beta chain) was retrieved from a study of T cells in Graves' hyperthyroidism and ophthalmopathy (dated by TCRdb to between 2018 and 2021). Background for the entire study: Peripheral blood was sampled at the time of initial diagnosis, prior to any treatment. To identify TCR V-J signatures that set the groups apart, the researchers used a discovery cohort of about a hundred patients, made up of about 44 with Graves' ophthalmopathy and 55 to 65 with stable Graves' hyperthyroidism. Prospective prediction of ophthalmopathy was tested in an independent validation cohort consisting of 18 to 20 hyperthyroidism patients and more than 15 patients who later progressed to ophthalmopathy. For training and testing, the roughly 93 patients in the discovery cohort were randomly divided in a 7:3 ratio. The study also compared thyroid tissue and blood T-cell repertoires from about six Graves' hyperthyroidism patients. After sampling, hyperthyroidism patients received methimazole starting at 30 mg daily, and ophthalmopathy patients received high-dose intravenous methylprednisolone. According to the paper, TCR Vbeta CDR3 sequencing was carried out on 135 peripheral blood samples, which came from 40 to 45 ophthalmopathy, fewer than 80 hyperthyroidism and around 17 progressor patients. The paper as a whole reports these results and caveats: Most expanded thyroid clonotypes (frequency above 0.001) were also detected in blood, a finding suggesting that blood repertoires may reflect thyroid immune responses. During validation, the model predicted progression to ophthalmopathy a median of approximately 6.5 months ahead of onset, with around 70% sensitivity and more than 72% specificity. A model built on a 13 V-J signature distinguished ophthalmopathy from stable hyperthyroidism, reaching 87.88% sensitivity and 81.08% specificity in cross-validation and 80%/75% in testing. Sample size was not statistically predetermined, and investigators were not blinded to group allocation.

The TCR beta CDR3 regions were amplified from RNA transcripts. For the first round of RT-PCR on the TCR CDR3, the HTBI primer set was used together with the Qiagen OneStep RT-PCR kit. A second multiplex PCR round built the libraries, followed by size selection and purification. The libraries were sequenced on an Illumina HiSeq2000 using paired-end 100 bp reads. From the authors' description of their analysis: SOAPnuke was used to process the raw data, with reads discarded if the reads contained adapters or uncalled bases, had a mean Phred below 15, or lacked an exact constant-primer or identifier match. High-quality paired reads were merged with COPE v1.2.5, and unique nucleotide sequences were defined as clonotypes. MiTCR v1.1 was used to align clonotypes to the IMGT TRBV, TRBD and TRBJ reference segments. Analysis was restricted to V-J combinations with a frequency above 0.0001, which covered roughly 99% of repertoires. The TCS score was defined as F50 (clonal expansion) divided by E x V (chaos), with BLOSUM62-based TCRdist calculated between CDR3 peptides within each V-J. Welch's t-statistics and random forest reduced around 520 V-J features to 13, which were used in a naive Bayes classifier (R e1071). Using fastp trimming at Q25 and MiXCR clonotype assembly, TCRdb reanalyzed the public sequencing data and kept in-frame beta chains. Each record represents a unique CDR3 protein, reported with the most common genes and DNA among its rows. The V and J calls shown here were made by TCRdb, not taken from the authors' results. This sample gives 300,000 to 400,000 distinct CDR3 sequences in total; 15% to 20% of them show up just once. The ten most abundant clones make up 40% of the sample.

This clonotype occurred a few times. The specificity of this receptor is unknown. Within one base of it there is no much larger clone, and no base qualities were kept. Trimming accounts for 4 bases at V and 6 bases at J, while the number of junction bases matched to no gene is 4. From cysteine to phenylalanine, the CDR3 is 14 amino acids long. The read is trimmed to its CDR3 DNA, 42 bases read in frame from base 1. Per the germline V gene (reference sequence), SGHAT is the CDR1 and FQDESV is the CDR2. Moderately to severely active disease, a Clinical Activity Score of at least 3, a NOSPECS grade of at least 4, and a duration under 3 months were present in ophthalmopathy patients. Any patient with an uncontrolled infection, another autoimmune disease, pregnancy or lactation was excluded. Clinical symptoms, serum thyroxine and TRAb, thyroid ultrasound, and orbital computed tomography formed the basis for the diagnoses. Ficoll-Paque density gradient centrifugation was used to isolate PBMCs from around 10 ml of fresh peripheral blood. Total RNA was extracted with Trizol reagent, and quality was checked on an Agilent 2100 Bioanalyzer.

The V and J segments used are TRBV11-1 and TRBJ1-4, with 8 bases in between that match TRBD1. What was sequenced was blood. This sequence originates from a man aged 18 to 29 with Graves' ophthalmopathy. The nucleotide sequence is given as TGTGCCAGCAGCTATGGACAGGGATATGAAAAACTGTTTTTT. This sequence encodes CASSYGQGYEKLFF.